The present T cell receptor (beta chain) was sequenced within a study of early T cells in non-severe SARS-CoV-2 infection. CDR1 is ENHRY, CDR2 SYGVKD, per germline. The CDR3 has 16 residues. The V end was cut by 10 bases, the J end by 0 bases, with 16 bases between. General study findings and limits: In VDJdb matching, anti-spike CD8 responses were favored while private and CD4 specificities went missing.

This clonotype was detected ten times or more. What it binds is unknown. The protocol attached unique molecular identifiers to individual cDNA molecules. TCRdb reanalysed the 5' RACE reads using MiXCR and keeps one entry per CDR3 protein. Among some 64,000 distinct CDR3 sequences listed, less than 14% were seen once. V gene TRBV10-3 combines with J gene TRBJ2-6, with D possibly TRBD2 on 5 matching bases. The sequenced material came from whole blood. The source is an adult who was a healthcare worker with PCR-confirmed SARS-CoV-2 infection or an uninfected control (not recorded which). CDR3 amino acids: CATRVSAGSGANVLTF. The CDR3 DNA reads as TGTGCCACGCGGGTGAGCGCGGGCTCTGGGGCCAACGTCCTGACTTTC.